The present T cell receptor beta chain was sequenced within a study of early T cells in non-severe SARS-CoV-2 infection. Study context: Unsorted whole blood bulk RNA was sequenced, with unpaired chains. Study-level findings and limits: Matching against VDJdb likely underestimated virus-specific expansions, favoring anti-spike CD8.

This clonotype has only a few counts. Its antigen is not known. The library protocol tagged individual cDNA molecules with unique molecular identifiers. TCRdb processed the 5' RACE reads anew with MiXCR; each CDR3 protein has one entry. The table shows around 77,000 distinct CDR3 sequences, with 9% to 15% occurring only once. The CDR3 has 18 amino acids. The V gene's germline CDR1 is KGHSH and CDR2 LQKENI. V lost 3 bases and J lost 4, with 24 bases in between. V gene TRBV18 combines with J gene TRBJ1-2, with D possibly matching TRBD1 (5 bases). Material: whole blood, obtained at baseline. The TCR was taken from an adult who was a healthcare worker with PCR-confirmed SARS-CoV-2 infection or an uninfected control (not recorded which). The donor label of this sample is uncertain. CDR3 coding DNA: TGTGCCAGCTCACCTCTCGGTCTTCACGGGACGGATGCCTATGGCTACACCTTC. Amino acid sequence: CASSPLGLHGTDAYGYTF.